Listed here are 27 T cell receptor beta chains from one sample, sequenced in a study of T cells of healthy individuals. TCRdb re-derived calls from the 5' RACE reads in MiXCR, one entry per CDR3 protein. The sample carries tens of thousands of distinct CDR3 sequences, around 15% recorded once. The source of these receptors is a human donor in good health.

The chain links TRBV19 to TRBJ2-1, with no clear D. The CDR3 extends over 14 amino acids. The V gene's germline CDR1 is LNHDA and CDR2 SQIVND (reference sequence). V gave up 11 bases and J gave up 0 bases, with 14 bases separating them. CDR3 protein: CAGSKGGSYNEQFF. CDR3 in DNA: TGTGCCGGATCGAAGGGTGGCTCCTACAATGAGCAGTTCTTC.

Many counts were recorded for this clonotype. This chain connects TRBV7-9 to TRBJ2-7; TRBD2 matches at 11 bases. The CDR3 contains 14 residues. V gave up 4 bases and J gave up 3 bases; unmatched junction bases: 2. Germline values: CDR1 SEHNR, CDR2 FQNEAQ (reference sequence). CDR3 residues: CASSSGTSGYEQYF. CDR3 in DNA: TGTGCCAGCAGCTCCGGGACTAGCGGCTACGAGCAGTACTTC.

The chain uses TRBV5-6 and TRBJ2-7; no reliable D call. The V end was cut by 0 bases, the J end by 0 bases, with 10 bases between. The CDR3 contains 15 residues. Germline CDR1 SGHDT, CDR2 YYEEEE. In DNA form, the CDR3 reads TGTGCCAGCAGCTTGGCATCCAGAGACTCCTACGAGCAGTACTTC. Protein: CASSLASRDSYEQYF.

This clonotype was detected only a few times. This chain joins TRBV7-2 and TRBJ1-2; D is perhaps TRBD1 (5 bases). This CDR3 region has 14 residues. The V gene lost 5 bases and the J gene lost 6 bases, with 16 bases spanning the gap. The germline V gene encodes CDR1 SGHTA and CDR2 FQGNSA. The CDR3 DNA is TGTGCCAGCAGCAAAGGGGTTCGGGCTGATGGCTACACCTTC. The encoded protein is CASSKGVRADGYTF.

Comment on this clonotype: Likely a read error: the CDR3 ends without its conserved phenylalanine or tryptophan. J is TRBJ1-6 and V is TRBV28, with D perhaps matching TRBD1 (6 bases). CDR1 MDHEN and CDR2 SYDVKM come from the germline V gene. There are 15 residues in the CDR3. With 5 bases removed from V and 1 base from J, the gap between germline ends came to 9 bases. The CDR3 loop is CASSQRGSYNSPLHS. CDR3 nucleotide sequence: TGTGCCAGCAGTCAGAGGGGGTCCTATAATTCACCCCTCCACTCT.

This clonotype was counted only a few times. CDR3 sequence reads: CASSWGQTVDYGYTF. In nucleotides, the CDR3 is TGCGCCAGCAGCTGGGGACAGACCGTCGACTATGGCTACACCTTC. The chain couples TRBV5-1 to TRBJ1-2; 7 bases match TRBD1. There are 15 residues in the CDR3. The germline CDR1 and CDR2 sequences are SGHRS and YFSETQ. V lost 3 bases and J lost 3; bases outside the gene matches: 8.

This chain joins TRBV6-5 and TRBJ1-2; no firm D call. Deletions cut 2 bases from V and 3 bases from J, with 7 bases between. Germline values: CDR1 MNHEY, CDR2 SVGAGI. The CDR3 is 13 residues long. This chain's CDR3 is CASSYERYYGYTF. The CDR3 bases are TGTGCCAGCAGTTACGAGAGATACTATGGCTACACCTTC.

This clonotype was counted at least ten times. The CDR3 DNA reads TGTGCCAGTTCCGTTTGGGGGGCCCAAGATACGCAGTATTTT. Translating gives CASSVWGAQDTQYF. The chain joins TRBV27 to TRBJ2-3; D may correspond to TRBD1 or TRBD2 (6 bases each). In germline, CDR1 is MNHEY, CDR2 SMNVEV (reference sequence). CDR3 length: 14 residues. V was pared by 9 bases and J by 5 bases, with 18 bases between.

This clonotype was picked up many times. V is TRBV4-3 and J is TRBJ2-3; D could derive from TRBD1 or TRBD2 (5 bases each). Germline V gene sequence: CDR1 LGHNA, CDR2 YSLEER. Trimming removed 1 base at V and 1 base at J, with 15 bases between. This CDR3 region has 17 residues. CDR3 nucleotides: TGCGCCAGCAGCCAAGCAAGAGGGGTGGGACGCACAGATACGCAGTATTTT. Translated: CASSQARGVGRTDTQYF.

This chain uses TRBV18 with TRBJ2-7, with D uncertain. The CDR3 is 18 residues long. Trimming removed 4 bases from V and 3 bases from J, with 25 bases in between. In germline, CDR1 is KGHSH, CDR2 LQKENI. The CDR3 reads CASSLTTGPKTAFYEQYF. The CDR3 DNA is TGTGCCAGCTCACTCACCACCGGCCCCAAAACCGCCTTCTACGAGCAGTACTTC.

On this clonotype itself: A read error may explain this, as a much larger clone is one base away. The chain couples TRBV4-1 to TRBJ1-2; perhaps TRBD1 as D (6 bases). Germline CDR1 is MGHRA and CDR2 is YSYEKL. This CDR3 is built from 13 residues. The CDR3, as DNA: TGCGCCAGCAGCCAGGACAGAGCTAAAGGCTACAACTTC. Encoded protein: CASSQDRAKGYNF.

In this sample, this clonotype turned up many times. The chain is built from TRBV4-1 and TRBJ2-3; 7 nucleotides align to TRBD2. CDR3 size: 16 residues. Germline CDR1 and CDR2: MGHRA and YSYEKL. The trim removed 4 bases at V and 2 bases at J, leaving 9 bases unmatched. The CDR3 sequence is CASSPFERGSTDTQYF. CDR3 in DNA: TGCGCCAGCAGCCCCTTCGAGCGGGGATCCACAGATACGCAGTATTTT.

This clonotype was seen at least ten times. The chain links TRBV7-9 to TRBJ1-5; TRBD1 aligns across 8 bases. This CDR3 comprises 15 residues. Trimming took 2 bases from V and 6 from J; bases not matched to a gene: 6. Germline CDR1 SEHNR, CDR2 FQNEAQ (reference sequence). The CDR3 region has the DNA TGTGCCAGCAGCTTAACGGACAGGGCAGGTCAGCCCCAGCATTTT. This encodes CASSLTDRAGQPQHF.

This clonotype was seen only a few times. This sequence joins TRBV7-9 and TRBJ2-3; D call uncertain. Germline values: CDR1 SEHNR, CDR2 FQNEAQ (reference sequence). V was trimmed by 5 bases and J by 8 bases, leaving 17 bases between them. The CDR3 has 14 amino acids. The DNA for the CDR3 is TGTGCCAGCAGCCCGTCCGCAGGTCCTGGTACGCAGTATTTT. It specifies CASSPSAGPGTQYF. The complete variable domain, with remaining parts taken from reference TRBV7-9 and TRBJ2-3, reads DTGVSQNPRHKITKRGQNVTFRCDPISEHNRLYWYRQTLGQGPEFLTYFQNEAQLEKSRLLSDRFSAERPKGSFSTLEIQRTEQGDSAMYLCASSPSAGPGTQYFGPGTRLTVL.

V and J are TRBV20-1 and TRBJ2-7, with 7 positions matching TRBD2. This CDR3 is built from 13 residues. Germline assignment: CDR1 DFQATT and CDR2 SNEGSKA (reference sequence). The trim removed 3 bases at V and 0 bases at J, leaving 2 bases unmatched. The CDR3 is CSASWTSSYEQYF. CDR3 bases: TGCAGTGCTAGCTGGACTAGCTCCTACGAGCAGTACTTC.

This clonotype came up many times. The J gene is TRBJ2-5, the V gene TRBV30, with 10 bases aligning to TRBD1. Unmatched junction bases numbered 3, after V lost 4 bases and J lost 4 bases. The germline gives CDR1 GTSNPN, CDR2 SVGIG (reference sequence). This CDR3 is 13 amino acids long. CDR3 bases: TGTGCCTGGAACGGACAGGGGGGAGAGACCCAGTACTTC. This codes for CAWNGQGGETQYF.

This clonotype was detected only a few times. The chain combines TRBV20-1 with TRBJ1-2; D is unresolved. This CDR3 contains 14 residues. Looked up from germline, CDR1 is DFQATT and CDR2 is SNEGSKA (reference sequence). The V gene lost 3 bases and the J gene lost 5 bases, with 16 bases spanning the gap. The CDR3 DNA follows: TGCAGTGCTAGTGGTGCTACTTACAGTTATGGCTACACCTTC. This codes for CSASGATYSYGYTF.

In regard to this clonotype: This may stem from a read error, because a much larger clone lies one nucleotide away. The chain uses TRBV24-1 and TRBJ1-1; 10 nucleotides agree with TRBD1. CDR1 is KGHDR and CDR2 is SFDVKD in the germline V gene. This CDR3 is 12 amino acids long. With V trimmed by 9 bases and J by 3 bases, 0 bases remained unmatched. Written as DNA, the CDR3 is TGTGCCACCGGGACAGGGGACACTGAAGCTTTCTTT. Protein sequence: CATGTGDTEAFF.

V is TRBV2 and J is TRBJ1-1; D unclear. This CDR3 spans 14 amino acids. Germline CDR1 reads SNHLY; CDR2 reads FYNNEI. Between the trimmed V and J ends, which lost 4 bases and 0 bases, there was a span of 9 bases. The CDR3 here is CASSGGFMNTEAFF. Here the CDR3 DNA reads TGTGCCAGCAGTGGTGGATTCATGAACACTGAAGCTTTCTTT.

This chain links TRBV5-1 with TRBJ1-2, with D tentatively TRBD1 (6 bases). Germline V gene lookup returns CDR1 SGHRS and CDR2 YFSETQ. V lost 4 bases and J lost 8, with 21 bases in between. This CDR3 has 15 amino acids. The CDR3, as DNA: TGCGCCAGCAGCCCATCGACAGGAGGGTCTGGAGGCTACACCTTC. Translated: CASSPSTGGSGGYTF.

In this sample, this clonotype turned up many times. This sequence joins TRBV18 and TRBJ2-1, with D possibly being TRBD1 or TRBD2 (6 bases each). The V end lost 6 bases, the J end lost 6 bases, and 21 bases lay between the germline ends. This CDR3 spans 16 amino acids. Germline CDR1 reads KGHSH; CDR2 reads LQKENI. CDR3 sequence reads: CASSQRGDLSFNEQFF. The DNA for the CDR3 is TGTGCCAGCTCTCAAAGGGGGGACTTGAGCTTCAATGAGCAGTTCTTC.

This clonotype has only a few counts. This chain links TRBV7-9 with TRBJ1-4; TRBD1 aligns across 7 bases. V dropped 5 bases and J dropped 4; count of bases not matched to a gene: 4. Germline loops: CDR1 SEHNR, CDR2 FQNEAQ (reference sequence). This CDR3 spans 14 amino acids. Written as DNA, the CDR3 is TGTGCCAGCAGCGAGACAGGGCATAATGAAAAACTGTTTTTT. It codes for CASSETGHNEKLFF.

The chain joins TRBV20-1 to TRBJ2-7, with D perhaps matching TRBD1 (5 bases). This CDR3 is 15 amino acids long. Germline-derived CDR1 and CDR2 are DFQATT and SNEGSKA (reference sequence). The V gene lost 5 bases and the J gene lost 5 bases, with 22 bases spanning the gap. The CDR3 DNA follows: TGCAGTGCTCCCGACCCCGCCAGGGCGGACGACGAGCAGTACTTC. Protein sequence: CSAPDPARADDEQYF.

CDR3 protein: CASSAQLAGVYEQYF. Here the CDR3 DNA reads TGTGCCAGCAGCGCCCAACTAGCGGGAGTCTACGAGCAGTACTTC. V is TRBV27 and J is TRBJ2-7; 11 nucleotides align to TRBD2. Germline V gene data show CDR1 as MNHEY and CDR2 as SMNVEV (reference sequence). The junction had 7 bases not matched to a gene; V was cut back by 6 bases and J by 3 bases. CDR3 length equals 15 residues.

This chain uses TRBV10-3 with TRBJ2-5, with unresolved D. The germline V gene encodes CDR1 ENHRY and CDR2 SYGVKD. V was pared by 2 bases and J by 2 bases, with 15 bases between. This CDR3 has 16 residues. CDR3 sequence (DNA): TGTGCCATCAGTGAGGGGGTAGGACGACGGCAAGAGACCCAGTACTTC. Its protein product is CAISEGVGRRQETQYF.

The V and J genes are TRBV12-3 or TRBV12-4 and TRBJ2-3; TRBD2 matches 12 bases. J gave up 4 bases and V 1 base, and 3 bases lay outside the gene matches. The CDR3 runs to 16 residues. CDR3 nucleotides: TGTGCCAGCAGTTTAGAGGGACTAGCGGGTGCAGATACGCAGTATTTT. It codes for CASSLEGLAGADTQYF.

At least ten counts were recorded for this clonotype. This chain connects TRBV14 to TRBJ2-1; D gene ambiguous. The ends were cut back, 1 base at V and 6 bases at J, with 16 bases in the middle. This CDR3 has 16 amino acids. The V gene's germline CDR1 is SGHDN and CDR2 FVKESK. CDR3 nucleotides: TGTGCCAGCAGCCAAGTAGAACTCCCACCCGTCAATGAGCAGTTCTTC. Translation gives CASSQVELPPVNEQFF.